A single sample is the source of the 20 T cell receptor beta chains below, sequenced in a study of blood T cells in healthy people across ages. Alongside a J-beta primer mix, a sample-barcoded 5' primer served in a second PCR lasting roughly 6 to 11 cycles. TCRdb used MiXCR to reprocess the 5' RACE reads, holding one entry per CDR3 protein. The sample records approximately 780,000 distinct CDR3 sequences, roughly 25% being singletons. This sample also appeared in a second study, on T cells of mothers and their children.

The material sequenced was blood. The receptors stem from a boy aged 10-17 years in good health.

The rearrangement uses TRBV20-1 and TRBJ2-4; D call uncertain. V shed 1 base and J shed 4 bases, with 11 bases lying between them. This CDR3 has 14 amino acids. The germline gives CDR1 DFQATT, CDR2 SNEGSKA (reference sequence). The CDR3 here is CSARVVGSKNIQYF. The CDR3 DNA follows: TGCAGTGCTAGAGTAGTGGGGTCTAAAAACATTCAGTACTTC.

V and J are TRBV6-2 or TRBV6-3 and TRBJ2-1; 9 nucleotides align to TRBD1. The CDR3 is 15 amino acids. V lost 6 bases and J lost 7; bases outside the gene matches: 10. Germline lookup yields CDR1 MNHEY and CDR2 SVGEGT. This chain's CDR3 is CASSPGQGRANEQFF. The CDR3 DNA reads as TGTGCCAGCAGCCCGGGACAGGGTAGGGCGAATGAGCAGTTCTTC.

The genes are TRBV27 and TRBJ2-7, with TRBD1 as a possible D gene (5 bases). V was cut by 4 bases and J by 3 bases, with 16 bases left in between. The CDR3 has 15 amino acids. Germline assignment: CDR1 MNHEY and CDR2 SMNVEV (reference sequence). This CDR3 reads CASSSGSRGLYEQYF. Written as DNA, the CDR3 is TGTGCCAGCAGTTCCGGGTCTAGGGGCCTCTACGAGCAGTACTTC.

The chain is built from TRBV20-1 and TRBJ1-1; D remains ambiguous. V was cut by 3 bases and J by 4 bases, with 9 bases left in between. The germline CDR1 and CDR2 sequences are DFQATT and SNEGSKA (reference sequence). This CDR3 is built from 12 residues. The CDR3, as DNA: TGCAGTGCTAGCCCCATTAGCACTGAAGCTTTCTTT. Translating gives CSASPISTEAFF.

This clonotype was observed a handful of times. Compared with germline, one end of the junction differs, possibly owing to a read error. The J gene is TRBJ2-5, the V gene TRBV5-5; TRBD1 might be the D (6 bases). The length of the CDR3 is 13 residues. CDR1 and CDR2 (germline): SGHKS, YYEKEE (reference sequence). The CDR3 sequence is CASSGSPGQSFFF. CDR3 coding DNA: TGTGCCAGCAGCGGGTCGCCCGGACAGTCCTTTTTCTTC.

This clonotype was seen repeatedly, ten times or more. The chain uses TRBV6-1 and TRBJ1-5; D is ambiguous. Trimming shortened V by 10 bases and J by 7 bases, and 17 bases separated the two germline ends. Per germline, CDR1 MNHNS and CDR2 SASEGT. This CDR3 has 13 residues. The CDR3 DNA reads TGTGCCACCCTTAAGGGATCTGGGCAGCCCCAGCATTTT. This translates into CATLKGSGQPQHF.

This chain connects TRBV9 to TRBJ2-3, with 8 bases fitting TRBD2. Germline V gene data show CDR1 as SGDLS and CDR2 as YYNGEE. The trim removed 0 bases at V and 1 base at J, leaving 7 bases unmatched. The CDR3 totals 17 residues. The CDR3 DNA sequence: TGTGCCAGCAGCGTAGAGGACGGGAGGGCGGGCACAGATACGCAGTATTTT. The encoded protein is CASSVEDGRAGTDTQYF.

This clonotype was detected only a few times. The V and J genes are TRBV6-6 and TRBJ2-5; D might be TRBD1 (5 bases). Germline loops: CDR1 MNHNY, CDR2 SVGAGI (reference sequence). This CDR3 is 14 amino acids long. The V end lost 4 bases, the J end lost 2 bases, and 11 bases lay between the germline ends. In DNA form, the CDR3 reads TGTGCCAGCAGTTTCAGTGGGGCACAAGAGACCCAGTACTTC. This translates into CASSFSGAQETQYF.

This clonotype was counted only a few times. The chain has TRBV7-2 and TRBJ2-1; a possible D gene is TRBD2 (5 bases). The length of the CDR3 is 14 residues. V was shortened by 1 base and J by 8 bases, with 12 bases between the two germline ends. CDR1 is SGHTA, CDR2 FQGNSA, per germline. As DNA, the CDR3 is TGTGCCAGCAGCTTAGTATCCGGGGTCGATGAGCAGTTCTTC. Translated, it gives CASSLVSGVDEQFF.

The V gene is TRBV20-1, the J gene TRBJ2-5; 8 bases line up with TRBD2. The V segment lost 5 bases and the J segment 1 base; nucleotides outside the gene matches: 3. The V gene's germline CDR1 is DFQATT and CDR2 SNEGSKA (reference sequence). CDR3 length: 13 residues. As DNA, the CDR3 is TGCAGTGCTGTCAGCGGGAGCCAAGAGACCCAGTACTTC. Its translation is CSAVSGSQETQYF.

This clonotype was observed a handful of times. Compared with germline, one end of the junction differs, possibly owing to a read error. The V call is TRBV9, the J call TRBJ2-7; D tentatively reads TRBD1 or TRBD2 (5 bases each). The CDR3 runs to 12 residues. Germline V gene sequence: CDR1 SGDLS, CDR2 YYNGEE. The CDR3, as DNA: TGTGCCAGCAGCGTAGAACCGGGACCTTTGTTCTTC. As protein: CASSVEPGPLFF.

The chain employs TRBV20-1 and TRBJ2-5; 9 nucleotides match TRBD2. The end of the DNA aligns better with TRBJ2-7, so the J call may be wrong. Germline V CDR1 and CDR2: DFQATT, SNEGSKA (reference sequence). CDR3 length: 12 amino acids. CDR3 in amino acids: CSAGGGAYEQYF. The CDR3 nucleotides are TGCAGTGCTGGCGGGGGGGCCTACGAGCAGTACTTC.

V and J are TRBV18 and TRBJ2-1, with D possibly being TRBD2 (5 bases). Trimming removed 6 bases from V and 2 bases from J, with 14 bases in between. The germline V gene encodes CDR1 KGHSH and CDR2 LQKENI. The CDR3 contains 15 residues. The CDR3 spells CASSLDSATYNEQFF. Here the CDR3 DNA reads TGTGCCAGCTCTCTTGATAGCGCGACCTACAATGAGCAGTTCTTC.

There are a few counts of this clonotype. The chain recombines TRBV5-1 with TRBJ2-5; 7 bases agree with TRBD2. Per the germline V gene, CDR1 is SGHRS and CDR2 is YFSETQ. The length of the CDR3 is 15 residues. Trimming cost V 9 bases and J 4 bases; bases outside gene matches: 15. The CDR3 sequence: CAIRIRGDPGETQYF. The CDR3 bases are TGCGCCATCAGAATCCGGGGGGATCCCGGAGAGACCCAGTACTTC.

This clonotype appeared a few times. V and J are TRBV11-1 and TRBJ1-1; the D is unclear. V was shortened by 5 bases and J by 0 bases, with 16 bases between the two germline ends. Germline V gene lookup returns CDR1 SGHAT and CDR2 FQDESV (reference sequence). The CDR3 is 16 amino acids. The CDR3 bases are TGTGCCAGCAGCCCCGGTCCGACGGTCATGAACACTGAAGCTTTCTTT. The encoded protein is CASSPGPTVMNTEAFF. Combining the CDR3 with reference TRBV11-1 and TRBJ1-1 gives the whole variable domain EAEVAQSPRYKITEKSQAVAFWCDPISGHATLYWYRQILGQGPELLVQFQDESVVDDSQLPKDRFSAERLKGVDSTLKIQPAELGDSAMYLCASSPGPTVMNTEAFFGQGTRLTVV.

The rearrangement uses TRBV29-1 and TRBJ1-2; D gene ambiguous. The length of the CDR3 is 14 residues. Trimming pared 7 bases from V and 0 bases from J, leaving 15 bases between. Germline V gene lookup returns CDR1 SQVTM and CDR2 ANQGSEA. The CDR3 loop reads CSAPPGLANYGYTF. The CDR3 bases are TGCAGCGCCCCCCCTGGATTAGCTAACTATGGCTACACCTTC.

Ten or more counts support this clonotype. This sequence joins TRBV5-5 and TRBJ1-4; 9 bases are shared with TRBD1. Germline V lookup: CDR1 SGHKS, CDR2 YYEKEE (reference sequence). V lost 4 bases, J lost 7 bases, and 8 bases stayed unmatched. The CDR3 length is 15 residues. CDR3 in amino acids: CASSRNRGPGEKLFF. The CDR3 DNA sequence: TGTGCCAGCAGCCGAAACAGGGGGCCAGGTGAAAAACTGTTTTTT.

This clonotype has just a few counts. This chain connects TRBV6-1 to TRBJ1-2; D not resolved. The V end lost 6 bases, the J end lost 3 bases, and 20 bases lay between the germline ends. The germline gives CDR1 MNHNS, CDR2 SASEGT. The CDR3 has 16 residues. The CDR3 sequence is CASSPTYPDTYYGYTF. The CDR3, as DNA: TGTGCCAGCAGCCCGACTTACCCCGACACATACTATGGCTACACCTTC.

There are many counts of this clonotype. The chain couples TRBV3-1 to TRBJ2-5; TRBD1 aligns across 7 bases. The DNA end favors TRBJ2-7, so the J call may be wrong. The V gene's germline CDR1 is LGHDT and CDR2 YNNKEL (reference sequence). The length of the CDR3 is 14 residues. CDR3: CASSQPGQTYEQYF. In nucleotides, the CDR3 is TGTGCCAGCAGCCAACCGGGACAGACCTACGAGCAGTACTTC.

This clonotype was seen only once. The chain has TRBV10-3 and TRBJ2-7; 8 bases are shared with TRBD2. CDR3 length: 16 residues. Germline V lookup: CDR1 ENHRY, CDR2 SYGVKD. Losses at the gene ends were 3 bases for V and 1 base for J; bases not matched to a gene: 8. The CDR3 reads CAISDPRKRGSYEQYF. CDR3 in DNA: TGTGCCATCAGTGACCCGAGAAAGCGGGGGTCCTACGAGCAGTACTTC.